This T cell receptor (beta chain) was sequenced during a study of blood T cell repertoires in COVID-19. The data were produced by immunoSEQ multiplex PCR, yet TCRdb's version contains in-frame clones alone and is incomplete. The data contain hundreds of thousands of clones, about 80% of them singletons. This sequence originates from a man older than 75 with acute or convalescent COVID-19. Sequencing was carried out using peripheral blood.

The CDR3 loop is CASSIPRTSGGTDTQYF. The CDR3, as DNA: TGTGCCAGCAGCATCCCGCGGACTAGCGGGGGCACAGATACGCAGTATTTT. The J gene is TRBJ2-3, the V gene TRBV5-6; 12 positions agree with TRBD2. The J segment lost 1 base and the V segment lost 4 bases, leaving 7 bases of the junction unmatched. CDR3 length: 17 residues. CDR1 is SGHDT, CDR2 YYEEEE, per germline.